This is a list of T cell receptor beta chains from one sample in a study of PD-L1 blockade in urothelial cancer. Here immunoSEQ multiplex PCR was the method, and the copy in TCRdb shows in-frame clones only, minus some. The sample includes tens of thousands of clones, 65% to 85% of them seen just once. The input for sequencing was PBMCs, taken around atezolizumab (anti-PD-L1) treatment. The receptor source for this set is a man in his sixties or seventies with urothelial cancer. Both conserved end residues are part of each CDR3. Fields, in order: V gene, J gene, clone size, D gene, CDR3 DNA, CDR3 protein. The D gene is left open where the match is weak. For some rows the clone size is stated as once, few or many, or as a class when expanded; others skip it.

>TRBV2|TRBJ1-4|.|TRBD1
TGTGCCAGCACCCAGGGGGCAGCTCAGGAAAAACTGTTTTTT
CASTQGAAQEKLFF
>TRBV2|TRBJ2-1|.|TRBD2
TGTGCCAGCCATACGCGGACAGGGATGGGACTAGCGGGAGGGTACAATGAGCAGTTCTTC
CASHTRTGMGLAGGYNEQFF
>TRBV5-1|TRBJ2-5|.|.
TGCGCCAGCAGCGTACTAGGAGAGACCCAGTACTTC
CASSVLGETQYF
>TRBV19|TRBJ1-5|.|TRBD1
TGTGCCAGTAGTACTATGACCGGGACAGGGATTATCGCGCCCCAGCATTTT
CASSTMTGTGIIAPQHF
>TRBV5-6|TRBJ1-3|.|.
TGTGCCAGCAGCCTTCAACATGGAAACACCATATATTTT
CASSLQHGNTIYF
>TRBV6-1|TRBJ2-5|.|TRBD2
TGTGCCAGCAGTGAATTCGGACTAGCGGGAGGAGAGACCCAGTACTTC
CASSEFGLAGGETQYF
>TRBV2|TRBJ2-3|.|TRBD2
TGTGCCAGCAGTGAACCCGGGAAGGTCCTAGCGGGAGGGCCTGGCACAGATACGCAGTATTTT
CASSEPGKVLAGGPGTDTQYF
>TRBV28|TRBJ1-5|.|TRBD1
TGTGCCAGCAGTTTAGTAATTGGGACAGTCCGATCTTGGGGGAATCAGCCCCAGCATTTT
CASSLVIGTVRSWGNQPQHF
>TRBV6-5|TRBJ2-3|.|.
TGTGCCAGCAGTTACGGAGGGCATGGGACAGATACGCAGTATTTT
CASSYGGHGTDTQYF
>TRBV27|TRBJ2-6|.|.
TGTGCCAGCAGTTATACAACAGGGTATGGGGCCAACGTCCTGACTTTC
CASSYTTGYGANVLTF
>TRBV6-1|TRBJ2-5|.|TRBD2
TGTGCCAGCAGTGTGTCGCGGGGGGAGACCCAGTACTTC
CASSVSRGETQYF
>TRBV5-6|TRBJ2-5|.|.
TGTGCCAGCAGCCCAGATGGGCGCGGGGAGACCCAGTACTTC
CASSPDGRGETQYF
>TRBV7-6|TRBJ2-7|few|TRBD2
TGTGCCAGCAGCTTCGGGACTAGCGGAGTCTACGAGCAGTACTTC
CASSFGTSGVYEQYF
>TRBV27|TRBJ2-7|few|TRBD1
TGTGCCAGCAGGAGAGGGACAGTTAGCTCCTACGAGCAGTACTTC
CASRRGTVSSYEQYF
>TRBV6-5|TRBJ2-2|.|TRBD1
TGTGCCAGCAGTTCTCGGGACAGACTTCCCGGGGAGCTGTTTTTT
CASSSRDRLPGELFF
>TRBV10-2|TRBJ2-5|.|.
TGCGCCAGCAGTGAGGGCGGGGAGACCCAGTACTTC
CASSEGGETQYF
>TRBV5-5|TRBJ2-7|.|.
TGTGCCAGCAGCTTCCGGGGAGCGGCTACTAGCTCCTACGAGCAGTACTTC
CASSFRGAATSSYEQYF
>TRBV29-1|TRBJ2-2|.|.
TGCAGCGTTGAAGATTTTCGGGCCGGGGAGCTGTTTTTT
CSVEDFRAGELFF
>TRBV15|TRBJ1-1|.|.
TGTGCCACCAGCCGGGCGTTTGGGAGAAGGACTGAAGCTTTCTTT
CATSRAFGRRTEAFF
>TRBV2|TRBJ1-4|.|TRBD1
TGTGCCAGCAGCGGACAGGGGGTTTTTGAAAAACTGTTTTTT
CASSGQGVFEKLFF
>TRBV15|TRBJ1-4|few|TRBD1
TGTGCCACCAGCAGACGAACAGGGGGCGGCGGGGAAAAACTGTTTTTT
CATSRRTGGGGEKLFF
>TRBV11-1|TRBJ2-1|.|.
TGTGCCAGCAGCTTAGTTTATTACGGGAAGGGGGGGTACAATGAGCAGTTCTTC
CASSLVYYGKGGYNEQFF
>TRBV10-3|TRBJ1-2|.|.
TGTGCCATCAGTGAGTCCTCCCTCCACACCTTC
CAISESSLHTF
>TRBV6-5|TRBJ2-7|.|.
TGTGCCAGCAGTTTTCAGGGTTTGCACTACGAGCAGTACTTC
CASSFQGLHYEQYF
>TRBV9|TRBJ1-1|.|.
TGTGCCAGCAGCTTACTCCGCCTTGACAACCCGAACACTGAAGCTTTCTTT
CASSLLRLDNPNTEAFF
>TRBV5-3|TRBJ2-3|.|.
TGTGCCAGAAGCTGTCAGGACACAGATACGCAGTATTTT
CARSCQDTDTQYF
>TRBV7-9|TRBJ2-3|.|TRBD1
TGTGCCAGCAGCGTGGGACAGGGGAACGCAGATACGCAGTATTTT
CASSVGQGNADTQYF
>TRBV28|TRBJ2-7|few|.
TGTGCCAGCTCGCTCCATTCGGACGGGACAAGGTCCTACGAGCAGTACTTC
CASSLHSDGTRSYEQYF
>TRBV6-1|TRBJ1-1|.|.
TGTGCCAGCTCCCGGGTGACTGAAGCTTTCTTT
CASSRVTEAFF
>TRBV15|TRBJ2-7|.|.
TGTGCCACCAGCAGAGATGGAGCAGCGTCCTACGAGCAGTACTTC
CATSRDGAASYEQYF
>TRBV28|TRBJ1-1|.|TRBD1
TGTGCCAGCAGCCGATATGGGACAGGGGACAACACTGAAGCTTTCTTT
CASSRYGTGDNTEAFF
>TRBV10-1|TRBJ2-2|medium-sized|.
TGCGCCAGCAGTGGAAGGAGACCCCCGGGGGAGCTGTTTTTT
CASSGRRPPGELFF